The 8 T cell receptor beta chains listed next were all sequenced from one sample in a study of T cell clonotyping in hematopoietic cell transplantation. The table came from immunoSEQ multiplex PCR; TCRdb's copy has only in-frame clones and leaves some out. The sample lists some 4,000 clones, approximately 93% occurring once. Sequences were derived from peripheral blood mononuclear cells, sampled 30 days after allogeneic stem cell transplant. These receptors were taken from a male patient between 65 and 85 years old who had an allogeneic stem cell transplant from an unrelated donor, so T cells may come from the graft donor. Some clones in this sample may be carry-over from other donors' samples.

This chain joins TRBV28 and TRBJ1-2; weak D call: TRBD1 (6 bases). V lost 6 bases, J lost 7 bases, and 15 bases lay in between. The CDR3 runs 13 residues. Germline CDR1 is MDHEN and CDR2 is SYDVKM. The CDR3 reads CASRFGGAVGYTF. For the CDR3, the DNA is TGTGCCAGCAGGTTCGGGGGGGCGGTTGGCTACACCTTC.

DNA for the CDR3: TGTGCCAGTCGTGTCCCACAGGGGCGAAACTATGGCTACACCTTC. The encoded protein is CASRVPQGRNYGYTF. This rearrangement joins TRBV27 to TRBJ1-2, with 7 bases fitting TRBD1. The V gene end was trimmed by 9 bases and the J gene end by 2 bases; junction bases not matched to a gene: 12. Germline lookup yields CDR1 MNHEY and CDR2 SMNVEV (reference sequence). The CDR3 is 15 residues long.

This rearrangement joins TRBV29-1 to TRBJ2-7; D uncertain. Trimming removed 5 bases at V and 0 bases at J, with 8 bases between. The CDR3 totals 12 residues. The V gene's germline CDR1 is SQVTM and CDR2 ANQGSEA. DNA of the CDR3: TGCAGCGTTAGACCGAGCTCCTACGAGCAGTACTTC. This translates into CSVRPSSYEQYF.

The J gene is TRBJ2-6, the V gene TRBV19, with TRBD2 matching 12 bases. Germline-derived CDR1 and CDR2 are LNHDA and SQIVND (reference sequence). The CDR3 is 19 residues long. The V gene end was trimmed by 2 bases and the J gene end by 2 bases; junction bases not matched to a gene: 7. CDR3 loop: CASSILTSGRGTGANVLTF. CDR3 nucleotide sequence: TGTGCCAGTAGTATATTGACTAGCGGGAGAGGTACTGGGGCCAACGTCCTGACTTTC.

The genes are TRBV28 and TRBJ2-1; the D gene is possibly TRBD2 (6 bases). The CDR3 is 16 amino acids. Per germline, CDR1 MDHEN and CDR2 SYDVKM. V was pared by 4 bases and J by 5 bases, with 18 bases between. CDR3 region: CASSSRGRGINNEQFF. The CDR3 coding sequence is TGTGCCAGCAGTTCTAGGGGACGGGGGATTAACAATGAGCAGTTCTTC.

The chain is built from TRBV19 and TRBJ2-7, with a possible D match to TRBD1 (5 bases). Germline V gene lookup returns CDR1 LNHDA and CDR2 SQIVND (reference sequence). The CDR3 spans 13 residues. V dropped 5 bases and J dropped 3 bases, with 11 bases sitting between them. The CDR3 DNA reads TGTGCCAGTAGTGACAGAGAGAGCTACGAGCAGTACTTC. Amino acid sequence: CASSDRESYEQYF.

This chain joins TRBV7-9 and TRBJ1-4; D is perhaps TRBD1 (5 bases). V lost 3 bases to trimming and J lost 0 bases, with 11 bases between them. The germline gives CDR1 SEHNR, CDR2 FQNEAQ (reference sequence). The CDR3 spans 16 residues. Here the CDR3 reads CASSFLGETTNEKLFF. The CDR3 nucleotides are TGTGCCAGCAGCTTTCTAGGGGAGACAACTAATGAAAAACTGTTTTTT.

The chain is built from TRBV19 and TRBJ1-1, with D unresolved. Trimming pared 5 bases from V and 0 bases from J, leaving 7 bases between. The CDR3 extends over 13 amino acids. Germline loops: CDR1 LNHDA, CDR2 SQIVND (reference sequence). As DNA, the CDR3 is TGTGCCAGTAGTCAGGATCTGAACACTGAAGCTTTCTTT. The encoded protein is CASSQDLNTEAFF.